Listed below are T cell receptor beta chains from one sample, sequenced in a study of cytomegalovirus exposure and HLA in healthy donors. Data came from immunoSEQ multiplex PCR; TCRdb stores just in-frame clones and leaves some out. Altogether 90,000 to 100,000 clones are present, around 76% being singletons, with the ten largest covering roughly 7%. The specimen was PBMCs. The receptors originated from a man in his forties or fifties in good health and CMV-seropositive. Both conserved end residues are part of each CDR3. A D gene is named only where the DNA matches it firmly. Size is omitted from some rows. Given values are once, few, many or a class for expanded clones.

v_gene: TRBV27; d_gene: NA; abundance: once; j_gene: TRBJ2-1; CDR3nt: TGTGCCAGCATCTACATGAGGGAGCAGTTCTTC; CDR3aa: CASIYMREQFF
v_gene: TRBV4-1; d_gene: NA; abundance: NA; j_gene: TRBJ2-7; CDR3nt: TGCGCCAGCAGCCGGGGAGATCGCGAGCAGTACTTC; CDR3aa: CASSRGDREQYF
v_gene: TRBV10-3; d_gene: TRBD2; abundance: NA; j_gene: TRBJ2-1; CDR3nt: TGTGCCATCAGGGACCCCAGCGGGAGGGGGATTGAGCAGTTCTTC; CDR3aa: CAIRDPSGRGIEQFF
v_gene: TRBV5-1; d_gene: NA; abundance: NA; j_gene: TRBJ2-2; CDR3nt: TGCGCCAGCAGCTTATCTAGGGGTCATACCGGGGAGCTGTTTTTT; CDR3aa: CASSLSRGHTGELFF
v_gene: TRBV6-5; d_gene: TRBD2; abundance: few; j_gene: TRBJ2-1; CDR3nt: TGTGCCAGCAGTCCAGCGGGAGTTGGCGGCAATGAGCAGTTCTTC; CDR3aa: CASSPAGVGGNEQFF
v_gene: TRBV27; d_gene: TRBD1; abundance: NA; j_gene: TRBJ1-5; CDR3nt: TGTGCCAGCAGTCACGATCCCCCAGGGGGCTCAAGTCAGCCCCAGCATTTT; CDR3aa: CASSHDPPGGSSQPQHF
v_gene: TRBV9; d_gene: NA; abundance: NA; j_gene: TRBJ1-1; CDR3nt: TGTGCCAGCAGCGTAGTGAAGGGGTTGGAGTTTCACGACACTGAAGCTTTCTTT; CDR3aa: CASSVVKGLEFHDTEAFF
v_gene: TRBV5-4; d_gene: TRBD2; abundance: NA; j_gene: TRBJ2-7; CDR3nt: TGTGCCAGCAGCATCGGACTAGCGGAATCCTACGAGCAGTACTTC; CDR3aa: CASSIGLAESYEQYF
v_gene: TRBV10-3; d_gene: TRBD2; abundance: NA; j_gene: TRBJ2-2; CDR3nt: TGTGCCATCAGTGTGGGGGGACTAGCGGGTCACGGGGAGCTGTTTTTT; CDR3aa: CAISVGGLAGHGELFF
v_gene: TRBV5-8; d_gene: TRBD1; abundance: NA; j_gene: TRBJ2-5; CDR3nt: TGTGCCAGCAGCTCCGGACAGGGGCGGTGGGAGACCCAGTACTTC; CDR3aa: CASSSGQGRWETQYF
v_gene: TRBV7-9; d_gene: NA; abundance: NA; j_gene: TRBJ2-7; CDR3nt: TGTGCCAGCAGCCTCCAGGGGAACGAGCAGTACTTC; CDR3aa: CASSLQGNEQYF
v_gene: TRBV7-9; d_gene: TRBD2; abundance: few; j_gene: TRBJ2-1; CDR3nt: TGTGCCAGCAGCCGCGGACTAGCGGGAGGGAATGAGCAGTTCTTC; CDR3aa: CASSRGLAGGNEQFF
v_gene: TRBV6-6; d_gene: NA; abundance: NA; j_gene: TRBJ2-7; CDR3nt: TGTGCCAGCAGGGACAGCTCCTACGAGCAGTACTTC; CDR3aa: CASRDSSYEQYF
v_gene: TRBV6-5; d_gene: NA; abundance: few; j_gene: TRBJ1-1; CDR3nt: TGTGCCAGCAGCATCTCAGGAATGAACACTGAAGCTTTCTTT; CDR3aa: CASSISGMNTEAFF
v_gene: TRBV21-1; d_gene: NA; abundance: few; j_gene: TRBJ2-1; CDR3nt: TGTGCCAGCAGCATGGAAGAGCGGGAGGAGAACAATGAGCAGTTCTTC; CDR3aa: CASSMEEREENNEQFF
v_gene: TRBV9; d_gene: NA; abundance: NA; j_gene: TRBJ1-6; CDR3nt: TGTGCCAGCTCCAGCAATTTCGGCGGCGACTCACCCCTCCACTTT; CDR3aa: CASSSNFGGDSPLHF
v_gene: TRBV19; d_gene: NA; abundance: NA; j_gene: TRBJ1-1; CDR3nt: TGTGCCAGTAGTCACAGACAGAACACTGAAGCTTTCTTT; CDR3aa: CASSHRQNTEAFF
v_gene: TRBV12-2; d_gene: NA; abundance: NA; j_gene: TRBJ2-6; CDR3nt: TGTGCAAGTCGCTTAGAAACAGGTGACTCTGGGGCCAACGTCCTGACTTTC; CDR3aa: CASRLETGDSGANVLTF
v_gene: TRBV5-4; d_gene: NA; abundance: NA; j_gene: TRBJ2-7; CDR3nt: TGTGCCAGCAGTTTCAGACAGGCCGGCTCCTACGAGCAGTACTTC; CDR3aa: CASSFRQAGSYEQYF
v_gene: TRBV6-1; d_gene: NA; abundance: NA; j_gene: TRBJ2-2; CDR3nt: TGTGCCAGCAGGGTAGCCGGGGAGCTGTTTTTT; CDR3aa: CASRVAGELFF
v_gene: TRBV5-8; d_gene: TRBD1; abundance: few; j_gene: TRBJ1-2; CDR3nt: TGTGCCAGCAGCTTGGGCAGGGGGTTCGACTATGGCTACACCTTC; CDR3aa: CASSLGRGFDYGYTF
v_gene: TRBV6-6; d_gene: NA; abundance: NA; j_gene: TRBJ1-5; CDR3nt: TGTGCCAGCAGTTACCTAACTCATCAGCCCCAGCATTTT; CDR3aa: CASSYLTHQPQHF
v_gene: TRBV10-3; d_gene: NA; abundance: once; j_gene: TRBJ1-6; CDR3nt: TGTGCCATCAGTGAGGGGCCAGGGGCCGCGAATAATTCACCCCTCCACTTT; CDR3aa: CAISEGPGAANNSPLHF
v_gene: TRBV5-6; d_gene: NA; abundance: NA; j_gene: TRBJ2-7; CDR3nt: TGTGCCAGCAGCTTCCAGGGGAGCTACGAGCAGTACTTC; CDR3aa: CASSFQGSYEQYF
v_gene: TRBV5-4; d_gene: NA; abundance: NA; j_gene: TRBJ2-1; CDR3nt: TGTGCCAGCAGCCGCGACGATCCCGGGAATGGGCAGTTCTTC; CDR3aa: CASSRDDPGNGQFF
v_gene: TRBV29-1; d_gene: NA; abundance: NA; j_gene: TRBJ2-1; CDR3nt: TGCAGCGCCGTACGGGTGTACAATGAGCAGTTCTTC; CDR3aa: CSAVRVYNEQFF
v_gene: TRBV28; d_gene: TRBD1; abundance: NA; j_gene: TRBJ2-7; CDR3nt: TGTGCCAGCAGTCACGGACAGGGCTACGAGCAGTACTTC; CDR3aa: CASSHGQGYEQYF
v_gene: TRBV2; d_gene: NA; abundance: NA; j_gene: TRBJ2-1; CDR3nt: TGTGCCAGCAGGCCGGACAGCTACAATGAGCAGTTCTTC; CDR3aa: CASRPDSYNEQFF
v_gene: TRBV6-1; d_gene: TRBD1; abundance: once; j_gene: TRBJ1-1; CDR3nt: TGTGCCAGCGCGGGACAGACGAACACTGAAGCTTTCTTT; CDR3aa: CASAGQTNTEAFF
v_gene: TRBV11-2; d_gene: NA; abundance: NA; j_gene: TRBJ2-1; CDR3nt: TGTGCCAGCAGCTTAGTAGGGGGCAATGAGCAGTTCTTC; CDR3aa: CASSLVGGNEQFF
v_gene: TRBV6-6; d_gene: NA; abundance: few; j_gene: TRBJ2-7; CDR3nt: TGTGCCAGCAGTTACTCGCGGGAACGGGCGTACTTC; CDR3aa: CASSYSRERAYF
v_gene: TRBV2; d_gene: TRBD1; abundance: NA; j_gene: TRBJ2-1; CDR3nt: TGTGCCAGCAGTGAGGGACAGGGGGCGCTGAATGAGCAGTTCTTC; CDR3aa: CASSEGQGALNEQFF
v_gene: TRBV9; d_gene: TRBD2; abundance: NA; j_gene: TRBJ2-1; CDR3nt: TGTGCCAGCAGCCAACTAGCGGGAGGGCCAGGTGAATTCTTC; CDR3aa: CASSQLAGGPGEFF
v_gene: TRBV2; d_gene: TRBD1; abundance: NA; j_gene: TRBJ2-7; CDR3nt: TGTGCCAGCACCGTATGGACAGGGCCCTCCGAGCAGTACTTC; CDR3aa: CASTVWTGPSEQYF
v_gene: TRBV2; d_gene: TRBD1; abundance: NA; j_gene: TRBJ2-1; CDR3nt: TGTGCCAGCAGTGGGACAGGGTTCGATGAGCAGTTCTTC; CDR3aa: CASSGTGFDEQFF
v_gene: TRBV2; d_gene: TRBD1; abundance: NA; j_gene: TRBJ2-4; CDR3nt: TGTGCCACTGGGGGGGCCCTGGACAGGGGACGAGCCAAAAACATTCAGTACTTC; CDR3aa: CATGGALDRGRAKNIQYF
v_gene: TRBV9; d_gene: NA; abundance: few; j_gene: TRBJ2-2; CDR3nt: TGTGCCAGCAGCCCGGACACCGGGGAGCTGTTTTTT; CDR3aa: CASSPDTGELFF
v_gene: TRBV7-6; d_gene: TRBD2; abundance: NA; j_gene: TRBJ2-1; CDR3nt: TGTGCCAGCAGCTTAGGCCCGCGGGAGTTTAACAATGAGCAGTTCTTC; CDR3aa: CASSLGPREFNNEQFF
v_gene: TRBV2; d_gene: TRBD1; abundance: NA; j_gene: TRBJ1-2; CDR3nt: TGTGCCAGCAACACAGGGGGGGGTGGCTATGGCTACACCTTC; CDR3aa: CASNTGGGGYGYTF
v_gene: TRBV6-6; d_gene: NA; abundance: NA; j_gene: TRBJ2-3; CDR3nt: TGTGCCAGCAGTCATCAGGTGGATACGCAGTATTTT; CDR3aa: CASSHQVDTQYF
v_gene: TRBV7-8; d_gene: TRBD2; abundance: NA; j_gene: TRBJ2-5; CDR3nt: TGTGCCAGCAGCGTGACTAGCGGGAGGCTCCTCCAAGAGACCCAGTACTTC; CDR3aa: CASSVTSGRLLQETQYF
v_gene: TRBV6-1; d_gene: TRBD1; abundance: NA; j_gene: TRBJ2-7; CDR3nt: TGTGCCAGCAGTGAAACCAGGGGGCCTTACGAGCAGTACTTC; CDR3aa: CASSETRGPYEQYF
v_gene: TRBV4-1; d_gene: NA; abundance: once; j_gene: TRBJ2-4; CDR3nt: TGCGCCAGCAGCTCATGGGGGCAGTCCAGGATCCTAGCCAAAAACATTCAGTACTTC; CDR3aa: CASSSWGQSRILAKNIQYF
v_gene: TRBV11-2; d_gene: TRBD1; abundance: NA; j_gene: TRBJ1-1; CDR3nt: TGTGCCAGCAGCTTAGTCACAGGGGGCATCAACACTGAAGCTTTCTTT; CDR3aa: CASSLVTGGINTEAFF
v_gene: TRBV7-9; d_gene: TRBD1; abundance: NA; j_gene: TRBJ2-5; CDR3nt: TGTGCCAGCAGCCCTATTCCAGGACAGGGCCAAGAGACCCAGTACTTC; CDR3aa: CASSPIPGQGQETQYF
v_gene: TRBV18; d_gene: TRBD1; abundance: NA; j_gene: TRBJ2-5; CDR3nt: TGTGCCAGCTCACCGAGACAGGGCCCCCAAGAGACCCAGTACTTC; CDR3aa: CASSPRQGPQETQYF
v_gene: TRBV27; d_gene: TRBD2; abundance: NA; j_gene: TRBJ2-7; CDR3nt: TGTGCCAGCAGTCCCCCTAGCGGGCCCTCCTACGAGCAGTACTTC; CDR3aa: CASSPPSGPSYEQYF
v_gene: TRBV5-6; d_gene: NA; abundance: NA; j_gene: TRBJ2-1; CDR3nt: TGTGCCAGCAGCTTGGTTAGCGCCCACAATGAGCAGTTCTTC; CDR3aa: CASSLVSAHNEQFF
v_gene: TRBV28; d_gene: NA; abundance: NA; j_gene: TRBJ2-2; CDR3nt: TGTGCCAGCAGTTCGTCGGGCGGGGAGCTGTTTTTT; CDR3aa: CASSSSGGELFF
v_gene: TRBV5-6; d_gene: NA; abundance: NA; j_gene: TRBJ2-7; CDR3nt: TGTGCCAGCAGCGGCGTGAGGGGGGGCGAATTTGGCGAGCAGTACTTC; CDR3aa: CASSGVRGGEFGEQYF
v_gene: TRBV2; d_gene: TRBD2; abundance: NA; j_gene: TRBJ2-7; CDR3nt: TGTGCCAGCATTTGGACTAGCGGGGGAGCCGGGCAGTACTTC; CDR3aa: CASIWTSGGAGQYF
v_gene: TRBV7-6; d_gene: NA; abundance: NA; j_gene: TRBJ1-4; CDR3nt: TGTGCCAGAAGCTTGCGACAGCTTCCTCCGAATGAAAAACTGTTTTTT; CDR3aa: CARSLRQLPPNEKLFF
v_gene: TRBV10-3; d_gene: NA; abundance: NA; j_gene: TRBJ2-6; CDR3nt: TGTGCCATCAGTGGGACAGTGGCTGGGGCCAACGTCCTGACTTTC; CDR3aa: CAISGTVAGANVLTF
v_gene: TRBV5-1; d_gene: NA; abundance: NA; j_gene: TRBJ2-7; CDR3nt: TGCGCCAGCAGCGTACAGGGTCCGGCCGAGCAGTACTTC; CDR3aa: CASSVQGPAEQYF
v_gene: TRBV10-3; d_gene: NA; abundance: NA; j_gene: TRBJ1-2; CDR3nt: TGTGCCCTGGCGGATGCGGGGGGCTACACCTTC; CDR3aa: CALADAGGYTF
v_gene: TRBV10-1; d_gene: NA; abundance: few; j_gene: TRBJ1-5; CDR3nt: TGCGCCAGCAGTGAATCCGGCAATCAGCCCCAGCATTTT; CDR3aa: CASSESGNQPQHF